These 29 T cell receptor beta chains were all obtained from the same sample, sequenced in a study of shared clonotypes between healthy human individuals. Using immunoSEQ multiplex PCR, the repertoire was profiled, and TCRdb retains in-frame clones only, with some absent. The table has around 2,000,000 clones, 85% to 95% seen once. CD45RO-negative, CCR7-positively selected cells formed the naive CD8 fraction, excluding terminally differentiated effector memory CD45RA+ cells. The sample taken for sequencing was naive CD8+ T cells from PBMCs. Every receptor here comes from a man aged 18 to 29 in good health. Some clones in this sample may be carry-over from other donors' samples.

The CDR3 DNA follows: TGTGCCAGCAGTGAAACCCGACAGGGTAACACTGAAGCTTTCTTT. Translation gives CASSETRQGNTEAFF. The rearrangement joins TRBV2 to TRBJ1-1; 7 bases agree with TRBD1. This CDR3 region has 15 residues. The V segment lost 2 bases and the J segment 2 bases; nucleotides outside the gene matches: 5. Looked up from germline, CDR1 is SNHLY and CDR2 is FYNNEI.

To note about this clone: The sample has other DNA sequences that encode this CDR3 too. The V call is TRBV28, the J call TRBJ1-1; D ambiguous. This CDR3 is built from 13 residues. Between the trimmed V and J ends, which lost 3 bases and 1 base, there was a span of 6 bases. Germline lookup yields CDR1 MDHEN and CDR2 SYDVKM. CDR3 protein: CASSFSRNTEAFF. DNA of the CDR3: TGTGCCAGCAGTTTCAGTAGGAACACTGAAGCTTTCTTT.

The CDR3: CASSQWDGDYEQYF. The CDR3 coding sequence is TGCGCCAGCAGCCAATGGGACGGGGATTACGAGCAGTACTTC. The V and J genes are TRBV4-1 and TRBJ2-7; the D gene could be TRBD1 or TRBD2 (5 bases each). Germline V gene lookup returns CDR1 MGHRA and CDR2 YSYEKL. The V gene lost 2 bases and the J gene lost 4 bases, with 12 bases spanning the gap. This CDR3 has 14 amino acids.

The chain employs TRBV27 and TRBJ1-1, with TRBD1 matching over 9 bases. This CDR3 region has 14 residues. Germline loops: CDR1 MNHEY, CDR2 SMNVEV (reference sequence). V lost 6 bases to trimming and J lost 1 base; unmatched junction nucleotides: 3. CDR3 nucleotides: TGTGCCAGCAGGATGACAGGGGGGAACACTGAAGCTTTCTTT. Translation gives CASRMTGGNTEAFF.

The CDR3 DNA reads as TGTGCCAGCAGTTTGAGCTGGCGGGAGACAGAGACCCAGTACTTC. The encoded protein is CASSLSWRETETQYF. The chain employs TRBV27 and TRBJ2-5; 7 nucleotides line up with TRBD2. The V gene end was trimmed by 3 bases and the J gene end by 4 bases; junction bases not matched to a gene: 8. The CDR3 length is 15 residues. Germline V gives CDR1 MNHEY, CDR2 SMNVEV (reference sequence).

A single count supports this clone. The CDR3 sequence: CASSENSPPGPGEQYF. The CDR3, as DNA: TGTGCCAGCAGTGAAAACTCACCCCCAGGGCCAGGGGAGCAGTACTTC. This chain links TRBV25-1 with TRBJ2-7, with D maybe TRBD1 (5 bases). CDR1 and CDR2 from the germline V gene are MGHDK and SYGVNS. This CDR3 is 16 amino acids long. With 2 bases removed from V and 7 bases from J, the gap between germline ends came to 21 bases.

V usage is TRBV5-4 and J usage is TRBJ2-7, with 8 bases fitting TRBD1. Germline V gene lookup returns CDR1 SGHNT and CDR2 YYREEE (reference sequence). V lost 2 bases and J lost 0; bases outside the gene matches: 10. There are 17 residues in the CDR3. Here the CDR3 reads CASSFWGRTGPSYEQYF. DNA for the CDR3: TGTGCCAGCAGCTTTTGGGGCCGGACAGGGCCCTCCTACGAGCAGTACTTC.

The J gene is TRBJ1-1, the V gene TRBV5-1; no definite D call. Germline V gene sequence: CDR1 SGHRS, CDR2 YFSETQ. The CDR3 is 13 residues long. Trimming removed 4 bases from V and 4 bases from J, with 11 bases in between. The CDR3 DNA sequence: TGCGCCAGCAGCGACGGGGTTATCACTGAAGCTTTCTTT. It yields the protein CASSDGVITEAFF.

Here the CDR3 DNA reads TGTGCCAGCTGGGACGGGAGAATGAACACTGAAGCTTTCTTT. It yields the protein CASWDGRMNTEAFF. The chain has TRBV2 and TRBJ1-1; possible D gene TRBD1, 5 bases. CDR1 and CDR2 (germline): SNHLY, FYNNEI. V was clipped by 8 bases and J by 0 bases, with 13 bases between them. CDR3 length: 14 amino acids.

In its sample, this clone was seen once. V gene TRBV29-1 combines with J gene TRBJ2-2; D is perhaps TRBD1 (6 bases). CDR3 length: 14 amino acids. V was clipped by 4 bases and J by 2 bases, with 11 bases between them. Per germline, CDR1 SQVTM and CDR2 ANQGSEA. In DNA form, the CDR3 reads TGCAGCGTTGGGGCCAGGGGCAACACCGGGGAGCTGTTTTTT. Residues: CSVGARGNTGELFF.

The rearrangement joins TRBV7-9 to TRBJ2-1; 11 nucleotides match TRBD2. The germline CDR1 and CDR2 sequences are SEHNR and FQNEAQ (reference sequence). V gave up 8 bases and J gave up 6 bases; unmatched junction bases: 3. The CDR3 has 13 residues. This chain's CDR3 is CASDTSGSNEQFF. Here the CDR3 DNA reads TGTGCCAGCGACACTAGCGGGAGCAATGAGCAGTTCTTC.

This clone was observed a single time. The chain uses TRBV4-3 and TRBJ1-2, with TRBD1 identical over 8 bases. V lost 3 bases to trimming and J lost 8 bases; unmatched junction nucleotides: 11. Germline V gives CDR1 LGHNA, CDR2 YSLEER. CDR3 size: 15 residues. The CDR3 reads CASSQLGQGAWGYTF. The DNA for the CDR3 is TGCGCCAGCAGCCAGCTGGGCCAGGGGGCGTGGGGCTACACCTTC.

V usage is TRBV9 and J usage is TRBJ2-1, with D hard to call. V gave up 3 bases and J gave up 6 bases, with 16 bases separating them. This CDR3 is 15 amino acids long. Germline lookup yields CDR1 SGDLS and CDR2 YYNGEE. The CDR3 sequence is CASSAYPQNPNEQFF. The CDR3 DNA sequence: TGTGCCAGCAGCGCTTATCCCCAAAACCCCAATGAGCAGTTCTTC.

This chain links TRBV7-9 with TRBJ2-2, with D maybe TRBD2 (6 bases). The CDR3 is made up of 19 amino acids. V was shortened by 0 bases and J by 0 bases, with 17 bases between the two germline ends. Germline V CDR1 and CDR2: SEHNR, FQNEAQ (reference sequence). The CDR3 DNA is TGTGCCAGCAGCTTAGCGGGACTCTTATCGACCTCGAACACCGGGGAGCTGTTTTTT. Translated, it gives CASSLAGLLSTSNTGELFF.

The J gene is TRBJ1-2, the V gene TRBV7-9; 10 positions match TRBD1. The CDR3 is 14 amino acids. Germline CDR1 SEHNR, CDR2 FQNEAQ (reference sequence). J lost 4 bases, V lost 5 bases, and 4 bases had no gene match. CDR3 loop: CASSPRQGAYGYTF. The CDR3 bases are TGTGCCAGCAGCCCCAGACAGGGGGCCTATGGCTACACCTTC.

This chain uses TRBV4-2 with TRBJ1-1; TRBD1 agrees at 9 bases. Germline V CDR1 and CDR2: LGHNA, YNFKEQ. The CDR3 totals 16 residues. Unmatched junction bases numbered 9, after V lost 0 bases and J lost 7 bases. In DNA form, the CDR3 reads TGTGCCAGCAGCCAAGATATTGGGACAGGGACATATGAAGCTTTCTTT. It codes for CASSQDIGTGTYEAFF.

The chain is built from TRBV11-2 and TRBJ2-7; D might be TRBD2 (5 bases). This CDR3 comprises 12 residues. V was shortened by 5 bases and J by 2 bases, with 7 bases between the two germline ends. Per the germline V gene, CDR1 is SGHAT and CDR2 is FQNNGV. The CDR3 loop reads CASSRGPYEQYF. CDR3 bases: TGTGCCAGCAGCCGGGGTCCCTACGAGCAGTACTTC.

This rearrangement joins TRBV6-5 to TRBJ2-1, with a weak D call TRBD1 (6 bases). The length of the CDR3 is 12 residues. The germline gives CDR1 MNHEY, CDR2 SVGAGI. The V gene lost 6 bases and the J gene lost 10 bases, with 13 bases spanning the gap. The CDR3 loop reads CASRSPTGEQFF. The CDR3 nucleotides are TGTGCCAGCAGGTCACCGACAGGCGAGCAGTTCTTC.

CDR3 coding DNA: TGTGCCAGCAGTTACTCGATCTCGGCTGACGAGCAGTACTTC. The encoded protein is CASSYSISADEQYF. J is TRBJ2-7 and V is TRBV6-5; D gene ambiguous. This CDR3 is 14 amino acids long. Trimming took 0 bases from V and 5 from J, leaving 11 bases between them. Germline CDR1 reads MNHEY; CDR2 reads SVGAGI.

The rearrangement joins TRBV13 to TRBJ1-1, with a possible D match to TRBD1 (5 bases). Germline CDR1 PRHDT, CDR2 FYEKMQ (reference sequence). This CDR3 region has 17 residues. Trimming removed 0 bases from V and 3 bases from J, with 17 bases in between. CDR3 sequence reads: CASSLGTVIRLDTEAFF. CDR3 nucleotide sequence: TGTGCCAGCAGCTTAGGGACAGTGATCCGTCTTGACACTGAAGCTTTCTTT. Drawing the rest from reference TRBV13 and TRBJ1-1, the complete variable domain is AAGVIQSPRHLIKEKRETATLKCYPIPRHDTVYWYQQGPGQDPQFLISFYEKMQSDKGSIPDRFSAQQFSDYHSELNMSSLELGDSALYFCASSLGTVIRLDTEAFFGQGTRLTVV.

V and J are TRBV27 and TRBJ1-3; 8 nucleotides agree with TRBD1. Germline CDR1 MNHEY, CDR2 SMNVEV (reference sequence). This CDR3 region has 17 residues. J lost 0 bases, V lost 5 bases, and 9 bases had no gene match. Written as DNA, the CDR3 is TGTGCCAGCAGTCCCCTGCAGGGGGCTCTCTCTGGAAACACCATATATTTT. The encoded protein is CASSPLQGALSGNTIYF.

The chain employs TRBV9 and TRBJ2-1; 9 bases match TRBD2. CDR3 size: 19 residues. After removal of 0 bases from V and 4 bases from J, the junction contained 14 bases not matched to a gene. Germline V gene lookup returns CDR1 SGDLS and CDR2 YYNGEE. The CDR3 loop is CASSVGGSRATSGYNEQFF. CDR3 DNA: TGTGCCAGCAGCGTAGGGGGGTCCAGGGCTACTAGCGGGTACAATGAGCAGTTCTTC.

CDR3 region: CASSFTDWGTYNEQFF. The CDR3 bases are TGTGCCAGCAGCTTCACAGACTGGGGGACCTACAATGAGCAGTTCTTC. J is TRBJ2-1 and V is TRBV9; D assignment may be TRBD1 or TRBD2 (5 bases each). This CDR3 comprises 16 residues. Germline CDR1 SGDLS, CDR2 YYNGEE. Trimming stripped 4 bases from V and 2 bases from J, with 16 bases between.

This chain joins TRBV29-1 and TRBJ2-7; 9 bases fit TRBD1. V was clipped by 6 bases and J by 3 bases; unmatched bases: 6. CDR3 length: 13 residues. CDR1 and CDR2 (germline): SQVTM, ANQGSEA. The CDR3 nucleotides are TGCAGCGTCTGGACAGGGGCCGTCTACGAGCAGTACTTC. Translated: CSVWTGAVYEQYF.

The J gene is TRBJ1-3, the V gene TRBV11-2; D unclear. The CDR3 sequence is 16 residues long. V gave up 5 bases and J gave up 0 bases, with 14 bases separating them. Germline CDR1 SGHAT, CDR2 FQNNGV. CDR3 amino acids: CASSDSVSPSGNTIYF. In DNA form, the CDR3 reads TGTGCCAGCAGCGACTCAGTTTCCCCCTCTGGAAACACCATATATTTT.

This clone was recorded once. The chain carries TRBV7-9 and TRBJ2-2, with D possibly being TRBD2 (6 bases). Germline V gene lookup returns CDR1 SEHNR and CDR2 FQNEAQ (reference sequence). The CDR3 runs to 15 residues. V gave up 4 bases and J gave up 1 base, with 10 bases separating them. The DNA of the CDR3 is TGTGCCAGCAGCTACGCAGCGGGGAACACCGGGGAGCTGTTTTTT. Amino acids: CASSYAAGNTGELFF.

The chain links TRBV9 to TRBJ2-7; D remains unclear. The CDR3 extends over 14 amino acids. Deletions cut 4 bases from V and 0 bases from J, with 11 bases between. Germline values: CDR1 SGDLS, CDR2 YYNGEE. The CDR3 here is CASSQGSNSYEQYF. The CDR3 DNA follows: TGTGCCAGCAGCCAAGGCAGCAACTCCTACGAGCAGTACTTC.

The chain combines TRBV28 with TRBJ1-3; no clear D. The CDR3 has 15 residues. Germline V gene lookup returns CDR1 MDHEN and CDR2 SYDVKM. The V and J ends lost 3 bases and 0 bases respectively, with 9 bases between them. The CDR3 spells CASSFNPDSGNTIYF. DNA of the CDR3: TGTGCCAGCAGTTTCAACCCCGACTCTGGAAACACCATATATTTT.

The V and J genes are TRBV9 and TRBJ2-1; possible D gene TRBD1, 5 bases. Germline values: CDR1 SGDLS, CDR2 YYNGEE. V lost 0 bases to trimming and J lost 7 bases, with 17 bases between them. This CDR3 is built from 16 residues. The CDR3 DNA follows: TGTGCCAGCAGCGTAGATGATCGTGGGGCCATAAATGAGCAGTTCTTC. Translating gives CASSVDDRGAINEQFF.